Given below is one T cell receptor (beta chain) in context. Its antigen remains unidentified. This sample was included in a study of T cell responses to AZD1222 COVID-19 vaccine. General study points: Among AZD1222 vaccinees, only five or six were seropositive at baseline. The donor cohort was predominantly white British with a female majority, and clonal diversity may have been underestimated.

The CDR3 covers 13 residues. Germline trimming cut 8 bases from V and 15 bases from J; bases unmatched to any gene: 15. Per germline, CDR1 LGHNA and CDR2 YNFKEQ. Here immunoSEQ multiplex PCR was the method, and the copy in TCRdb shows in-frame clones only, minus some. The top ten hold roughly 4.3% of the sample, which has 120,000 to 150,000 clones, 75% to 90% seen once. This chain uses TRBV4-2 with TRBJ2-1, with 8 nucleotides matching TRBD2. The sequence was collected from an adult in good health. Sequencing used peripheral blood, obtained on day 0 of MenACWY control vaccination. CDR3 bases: TGTGCCAGCCGATTGGGGACTAGTGGATTTCCGTTCTTC. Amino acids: CASRLGTSGFPFF.